These 23 T cell receptor beta chains share one sample of origin, sequenced in a study of blood T cell repertoires in COVID-19. Repertoires were generated with immunoSEQ multiplex PCR, while TCRdb's copy carries only in-frame clones and drops some. The table includes about 380,000 clones, around 89% detected once. The sequencing input was peripheral blood. The receptors were gathered from a man in his forties with acute or convalescent COVID-19.

The V call is TRBV6-6, the J call TRBJ2-7; tentative D call: TRBD2 (6 bases). V lost 0 bases and J 5 bases, leaving 14 bases between the germline ends. Germline CDR1 MNHNY, CDR2 SVGAGI (reference sequence). The CDR3 is 15 amino acids. In DNA form, the CDR3 reads TGTGCCAGCAGTTACTCAAGGGACGGGGGAGACGAGCAGTACTTC. This gives the protein CASSYSRDGGDEQYF.

A single count supports this clone. The rearrangement uses TRBV5-6 and TRBJ2-5; maybe TRBD1 (7 bases). The germline V and J ends were trimmed by 2 bases and 5 bases, with 16 bases remaining between them. In germline, CDR1 is SGHDT, CDR2 YYEEEE. This CDR3 has 15 amino acids. The CDR3 DNA reads TGTGCCAGCAGCTTTCGATGGACAGGAGGGGAGACCCAGTACTTC. Translated: CASSFRWTGGETQYF.

The genes are TRBV28 and TRBJ2-3, with D possibly matching TRBD2 (6 bases). V was cut by 5 bases and J by 2 bases, with 11 bases left in between. Germline V gene sequence: CDR1 MDHEN, CDR2 SYDVKM. This CDR3 is 14 amino acids long. CDR3 in amino acids: CASSPLAPTDTQYF. CDR3 coding DNA: TGTGCCAGCAGTCCCCTAGCGCCCACAGATACGCAGTATTTT.

The V gene is TRBV7-9, the J gene TRBJ1-3; D is ambiguous. The length of the CDR3 is 13 residues. Germline loops: CDR1 SEHNR, CDR2 FQNEAQ (reference sequence). V dropped 4 bases and J dropped 9 bases, with 13 bases sitting between them. The CDR3, as DNA: TGTGCCAGCAGCTCCGTTAATTCGGGCACCATATATTTT. Residues: CASSSVNSGTIYF.

V usage is TRBV7-9 and J usage is TRBJ1-1, with D unresolved. V lost 1 base, J lost 7 bases, and 4 bases lay in between. This CDR3 has 11 amino acids. From germline, CDR1 is SEHNR and CDR2 FQNEAQ (reference sequence). The CDR3 region is CASSLEYEAFF. CDR3 DNA sequence: TGTGCCAGCAGCTTAGAATATGAAGCTTTCTTT.

As to this clone: This sample includes further DNA sequences coding for the same CDR3. This chain joins TRBV9 and TRBJ2-7, with D maybe TRBD2 (6 bases). CDR3 size: 14 residues. The V end was cut by 2 bases, the J end by 0 bases, with 9 bases between. Germline CDR1 SGDLS, CDR2 YYNGEE. DNA for the CDR3: TGTGCCAGCAGCGTGGAGGGCGGCTCCTACGAGCAGTACTTC. This encodes CASSVEGGSYEQYF.

By proportion, this clone is medium-sized. The chain recombines TRBV2 with TRBJ1-4, with D tentatively TRBD1 (5 bases). The CDR3 consists of 15 residues. Germline V gene lookup returns CDR1 SNHLY and CDR2 FYNNEI. V was shortened by 6 bases and J by 6 bases, with 17 bases between the two germline ends. The CDR3 is CASRGGITADEKLFF. In nucleotides, the CDR3 is TGTGCCAGCAGGGGGGGAATTACGGCTGATGAAAAACTGTTTTTT.

V and J are TRBV7-3 and TRBJ1-6; the D is unclear. The CDR3 contains 13 residues. The V end lost 0 bases, the J end lost 9 bases, and 6 bases lay between the germline ends. Germline V CDR1 and CDR2: SGHTA, FQGTGA. DNA for the CDR3: TGTGCCAGCAGCTTAACGAGTACTTCACCCCTCCACTTT. Its protein is CASSLTSTSPLHF.

The genes are TRBV5-8 and TRBJ2-2; D is perhaps TRBD2 (5 bases). CDR1 is SGHTS, CDR2 YDEGEE, per germline. Trimming cost V 4 bases and J 2 bases, with 15 bases left between them. There are 16 residues in the CDR3. The CDR3 region is CASSRMRGINTGELFF. In DNA form, the CDR3 reads TGTGCCAGCAGCCGGATGCGAGGGATCAACACCGGGGAGCTGTTTTTT.

This chain uses TRBV19 with TRBJ2-2; 12 nucleotides match TRBD1. Trimming removed 10 bases from V and 7 bases from J; junction bases left unmatched: 13. This CDR3 spans 16 amino acids. Per the germline V gene, CDR1 is LNHDA and CDR2 is SQIVND (reference sequence). CDR3 loop: CATDQPGQGAVGELFF. CDR3 DNA: TGTGCCACCGACCAACCGGGACAGGGGGCCGTCGGGGAGCTGTTTTTT. Full variable domain (rest looked up from reference TRBV19 and TRBJ2-2): DGGITQSPKYLFRKEGQNVTLSCEQNLNHDAMYWYRQDPGQGLRLIYYSQIVNDFQKGDIAEGYSVSREKKESFPLTVTSAQKNPTAFYLCATDQPGQGAVGELFFGEGSRLTVL.

The J gene is TRBJ1-4, the V gene TRBV5-1; TRBD1 matches at 8 bases. CDR3 length: 14 amino acids. Trimming took 3 bases from V and 7 from J; bases not matched to a gene: 5. Germline lookup yields CDR1 SGHRS and CDR2 YFSETQ. CDR3 DNA: TGCGCCAGCAGCTCAGACAGGGGCGGTGAAAAACTGTTTTTT. Its protein product is CASSSDRGGEKLFF.

The chain joins TRBV29-1 to TRBJ1-5; D gene unclear. The germline gives CDR1 SQVTM, CDR2 ANQGSEA. CDR3 length equals 13 residues. V gave up 0 bases and J gave up 6 bases, with 9 bases separating them. This CDR3 reads CSVEEREGQPQHF. CDR3 coding DNA: TGCAGCGTTGAAGAAAGGGAGGGTCAGCCCCAGCATTTT. The entire variable domain, with the rest obtained from reference TRBV29-1 and TRBJ1-5, is as follows: SAVISQKPSRDICQRGTSLTIQCQVDSQVTMMFWYRQQPGQSLTLIATANQGSEATYESGFVIDKFPISRPNLTFSTLTVSNMSPEDSSIYLCSVEEREGQPQHFGDGTRLSIL.

The chain combines TRBV27 with TRBJ2-7; D uncertain. Trimming left V 5 bases short and J 2 bases short, with 10 bases between. Germline CDR1 reads MNHEY; CDR2 reads SMNVEV (reference sequence). CDR3 size: 13 residues. The CDR3 DNA reads as TGTGCCAGCAGTCCAACTGTTACCTACGAGCAGTACTTC. Its translation is CASSPTVTYEQYF.

The chain recombines TRBV2 with TRBJ1-2, with 7 bases aligning to TRBD1. After removal of 7 bases from V and 6 bases from J, the junction contained 8 bases not matched to a gene. The CDR3 spans 13 residues. CDR1 SNHLY and CDR2 FYNNEI come from the germline V gene. The CDR3 protein is CASTSTGTDGYTF. CDR3 DNA sequence: TGTGCCAGCACCTCGACCGGGACAGATGGCTACACCTTC.

V and J are TRBV5-4 and TRBJ1-6; tentatively, D is TRBD1 (6 bases). This CDR3 region has 15 residues. The germline V gene has CDR1 SGHNT and CDR2 YYREEE (reference sequence). Trimming removed 0 bases from V and 10 bases from J, with 14 bases in between. This CDR3 is CASSLDSGVGSPLHF. CDR3 bases: TGTGCCAGCAGCTTGGATTCAGGGGTGGGATCACCCCTCCACTTT.

CDR3 loop: CASSHSGRAFDTGELFF. The CDR3 DNA reads TGTGCCAGCAGCCACAGCGGGAGGGCCTTTGACACCGGGGAGCTGTTTTTT. This chain links TRBV6-2 or TRBV6-3 with TRBJ2-2; the match to TRBD2 covers 10 bases. After removal of 6 bases from V and 3 bases from J, the junction contained 10 bases not matched to a gene. The CDR3 has 17 residues. CDR1 and CDR2 (germline): MNHEY, SVGEGT.

The chain recombines TRBV2 with TRBJ1-1, with D perhaps matching TRBD1 (5 bases). V lost 3 bases, J lost 7 bases, and 15 bases lay in between. There are 14 residues in the CDR3. The germline CDR1 and CDR2 sequences are SNHLY and FYNNEI. The CDR3 sequence: CASSDHPGGGEAFF. The DNA for the CDR3 is TGTGCCAGCAGTGACCATCCGGGGGGAGGTGAAGCTTTCTTT.

The V gene is TRBV5-8, the J gene TRBJ2-7; 7 bases fit TRBD2. Germline V CDR1 and CDR2: SGHTS, YDEGEE. V lost 3 bases and J lost 2; bases outside the gene matches: 5. The CDR3 is 14 amino acids. As DNA, the CDR3 is TGTGCCAGCAGCTCATTGGGGGGGGCCTACGAGCAGTACTTC. Its translation: CASSSLGGAYEQYF.

CDR3 region: CASSTGTGGRETQYF. The CDR3 DNA follows: TGTGCCAGCAGCACCGGGACAGGGGGCAGAGAGACCCAGTACTTC. V and J are TRBV7-9 and TRBJ2-5; the match to TRBD1 covers 12 bases. This CDR3 spans 15 amino acids. CDR1 SEHNR and CDR2 FQNEAQ come from the germline V gene (reference sequence). The V gene end was trimmed by 5 bases and the J gene end by 4 bases; junction bases not matched to a gene: 5.

The V call is TRBV14, the J call TRBJ1-6, with no clear D. The V end was cut by 1 base, the J end by 0 bases, with 13 bases between. From germline, CDR1 is SGHDN and CDR2 FVKESK. The length of the CDR3 is 18 residues. This chain's CDR3 is CASSQGSLGSSYNSPLHF. DNA of the CDR3: TGTGCCAGCAGCCAAGGGTCGCTTGGCAGCTCCTATAATTCACCCCTCCACTTT.

This chain connects TRBV14 to TRBJ2-1, with a tentative D call TRBD2 (7 bases). With 4 bases removed from V and 8 bases from J, the gap between germline ends came to 21 bases. The CDR3 loop spans 16 amino acids. Germline-derived CDR1 and CDR2 are SGHDN and FVKESK. The CDR3 DNA sequence: TGTGCCAGCAGCCCCGGGACATTTGTAGGGGGGGATGAGCAGTTCTTC. The encoded protein is CASSPGTFVGGDEQFF.

This chain uses TRBV6-5 with TRBJ1-5; D perhaps matches TRBD1 (5 bases). Trimming shortened V by 2 bases and J by 4 bases, and 9 bases separated the two germline ends. CDR1 is MNHEY and CDR2 is SVGAGI in the germline V gene. The CDR3 has 14 amino acids. CDR3 region: CASSYDSRNQPQHF. In DNA, the CDR3 is TGTGCCAGCAGTTACGACAGTAGGAATCAGCCCCAGCATTTT.

The chain employs TRBV12-3 or TRBV12-4 and TRBJ1-2; 7 positions match TRBD1. The CDR3 length is 13 residues. V lost 5 bases to trimming and J lost 5 bases; unmatched junction nucleotides: 5. DNA for the CDR3: TGTGCCAGCAGTATGACAGGGCCGTATGGCTACACCTTC. Protein: CASSMTGPYGYTF.